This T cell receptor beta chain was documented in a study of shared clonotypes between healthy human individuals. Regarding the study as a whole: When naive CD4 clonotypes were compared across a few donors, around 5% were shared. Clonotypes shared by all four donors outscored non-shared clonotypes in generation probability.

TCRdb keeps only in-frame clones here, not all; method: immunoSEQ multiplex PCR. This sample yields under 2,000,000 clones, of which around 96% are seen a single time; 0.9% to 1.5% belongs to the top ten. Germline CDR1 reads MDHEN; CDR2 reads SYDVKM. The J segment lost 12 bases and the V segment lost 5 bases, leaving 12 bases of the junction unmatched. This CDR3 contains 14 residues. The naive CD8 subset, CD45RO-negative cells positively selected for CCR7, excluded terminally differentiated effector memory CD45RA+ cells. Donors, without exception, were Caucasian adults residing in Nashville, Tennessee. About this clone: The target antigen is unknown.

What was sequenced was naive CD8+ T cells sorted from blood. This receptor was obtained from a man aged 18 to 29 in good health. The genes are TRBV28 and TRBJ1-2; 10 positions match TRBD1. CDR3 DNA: TGTGCCAGCAGTCTTACCGGGACAGGGGTTGTTCACACCTTC. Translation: CASSLTGTGVVHTF.